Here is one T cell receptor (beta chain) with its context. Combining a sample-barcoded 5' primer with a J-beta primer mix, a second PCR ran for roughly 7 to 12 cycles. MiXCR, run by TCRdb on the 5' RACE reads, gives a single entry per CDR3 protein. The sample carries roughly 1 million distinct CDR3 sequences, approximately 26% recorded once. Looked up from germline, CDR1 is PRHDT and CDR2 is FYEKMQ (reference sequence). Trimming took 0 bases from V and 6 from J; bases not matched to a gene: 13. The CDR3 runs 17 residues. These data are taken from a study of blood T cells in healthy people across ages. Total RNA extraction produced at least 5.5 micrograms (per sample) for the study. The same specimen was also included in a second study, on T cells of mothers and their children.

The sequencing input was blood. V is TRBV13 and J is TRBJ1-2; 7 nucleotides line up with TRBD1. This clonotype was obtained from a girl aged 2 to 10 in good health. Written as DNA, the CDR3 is TGTGCCAGCAGCTTAGGACGCGACTACAGGGGAAGTAATGGCTACACCTTC. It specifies CASSLGRDYRGSNGYTF. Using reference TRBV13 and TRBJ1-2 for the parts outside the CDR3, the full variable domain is AAGVIQSPRHLIKEKRETATLKCYPIPRHDTVYWYQQGPGQDPQFLISFYEKMQSDKGSIPDRFSAQQFSDYHSELNMSSLELGDSALYFCASSLGRDYRGSNGYTFGSGTRLTVV.